This TCR beta chain was recovered during a study of T cells in Graves' hyperthyroidism and ophthalmopathy. CDR1 is MNHNS and CDR2 is SASEGT in the germline V gene. The CDR3 runs to 18 residues. Trimming at V came to 5 bases and at J to 4 bases, leaving 7 bases not matched to a gene. Using RNA transcripts as the source, TCR beta CDR3 regions were amplified. Carried out on the TCR CDR3, a first-round RT-PCR used the HTBI primer set. TCRdb recomputed calls from the multiplex PCR reads with MiXCR, one row per CDR3 protein. The sample has approximately 700,000 distinct CDR3 sequences, roughly 15% seen once. Study-wide results and caveats: Prediction of ophthalmopathy progression came a median approximately 7 months pre-onset.

This clonotype was seen ten or more times. The antigen remains unidentified. Sequenced input: blood. The gene calls are TRBV6-1 and TRBJ2-2, with 16 bases that match TRBD2. This TCR was sampled from a young man with Graves' hyperthyroidism. The CDR3 coding sequence is TGTGCCAGCAGTTACGGGACTAGCGGGAGGGAGGTCACCGGGGAGCTGTTTTTT. Translated, it gives CASSYGTSGREVTGELFF.